The rows below give T cell receptor beta chains drawn from one sample of a study of technical replicates of blood from several donors. Assay: immunoSEQ multiplex PCR; the TCRdb copy retains only in-frame clones and omits some. The sample carries 65,000 to 90,000 clones, 85% to 95% recorded once. Source material: T cells isolated from PBMCs. The receptors here all came from a human donor in good health. The conserved cysteine and the conserved F or W are not part of the CDR3 here.

CDR3aa,v_gene,j_gene
ASSQGILQTQSPNEQY,TRBV4-1,-
ASSLDGSGETQY,TRBV5-6,TRBJ2-5
AISDFKRASTDTQY,TRBV10-3,TRBJ2-3
SVDSDRPTEAF,TRBV29-1,TRBJ1-1
ASSEDRNTGELF,TRBV6-1,TRBJ2-2
ASSSKGTEYNEQF,TRBV5-1,TRBJ2-1
ASSWGGVTSGGSSYNEQF,TRBV5-1,TRBJ2-1
ASTAAGGSSYEQY,TRBV28,TRBJ2-7
AWSVPTSGGSNEQF,TRBV30,TRBJ2-1
ASSSGLGNTEAF,TRBV28,TRBJ1-1
ASSQDWGAVSGNTIY,TRBV4-1,TRBJ1-3
ASKGQATGELF,TRBV10-1,TRBJ2-2
ASSPPIREYEQY,TRBV18,TRBJ2-7
ASSYSGPDTQY,TRBV6-6,TRBJ2-3
ASRQVYKAF,TRBV10-2,TRBJ1-1
ASPPSVNQGETQY,TRBV18,TRBJ2-5
ASSLSGFGTYEQY,TRBV27,TRBJ2-7
ASSLPGETQY,TRBV27,TRBJ2-5
ASSPPGNTEAF,TRBV18,TRBJ1-1
AISAWGGERLRPETQY,TRBV10-3,TRBJ2-5
ASSLQGPGELF,TRBV5-1,TRBJ2-2
ASKSDITGELF,TRBV6-5,TRBJ2-2
ASSDSRLRSPLH,TRBV6-6,TRBJ1-6
ASSFSLSYEQY,TRBV5-1,TRBJ2-7
ASSEKGAWDTEAF,TRBV25-1,TRBJ1-1
ASSEMRAGELF,TRBV6-1,TRBJ2-2
ASSLSTGKLDGYT,TRBV27,TRBJ1-2
ASSPLFGKNIQY,TRBV4-1,TRBJ2-4
ASSPQGQYNSPLH,TRBV7-6,TRBJ1-6
ASSEGGLGYT,TRBV28,TRBJ1-2
ASSSSGLKVEQY,TRBV5-4,TRBJ2-7
ASSIYLADTQY,TRBV19,TRBJ2-3
ASSFQGDTEAF,TRBV5-4,TRBJ1-1
ASSHYNGQGLF,TRBV19,TRBJ1-4
ASSQEVGGGTDTQY,TRBV4-2,TRBJ2-3
ASSETQPRGEQY,TRBV2,TRBJ2-7
ASRSTGTGELF,TRBV7-3,TRBJ2-2
ASSPHGGAETQY,TRBV18,TRBJ2-5
ASLPTGGGDTQY,TRBV6-5,TRBJ2-3
ASSFRLNTEAF,TRBV5-1,TRBJ1-1
ASTNTWPGTAANTEAF,TRBV5-6,TRBJ1-1
ASSLYPLSSSGANVLT,TRBV18,TRBJ2-6